The 20 T cell receptor beta chains reported below all come from one sample, sequenced in a study of T cell repertoires in cytomegalovirus infection. TCRdb re-derived calls from the reads in MiXCR, one entry per CDR3 protein. The sample records about 320,000 distinct CDR3 sequences, around 9.5% being singletons. What was sequenced was PBMCs. The source is a human donor in good health (CMV status not recorded). Some clones in this sample may be carry-over from other donors' samples.

This rearrangement joins TRBV28 to TRBJ2-7; 12 bases fit TRBD2. The germline gives CDR1 MDHEN, CDR2 SYDVKM. The CDR3 contains 15 residues. The trim removed 6 bases at V and 0 bases at J, leaving 3 bases unmatched. The CDR3 reads CASSQTSGSSYEQYF. The CDR3 DNA reads as TGTGCCAGCAGCCAGACTAGCGGGAGCTCCTACGAGCAGTACTTC.

In its sample, this clonotype was seen many times. The chain recombines TRBV7-2 with TRBJ2-3, with D perhaps assigned TRBD1 or TRBD2 (5 bases each). Between the trimmed V and J ends, which lost 11 bases and 0 bases, there was a span of 18 bases. The germline CDR1 and CDR2 sequences are SGHTA and FQGNSA. The CDR3 covers 15 residues. DNA for the CDR3: TGTGCCTGCTCAGGGACGCCTACTAGCACAGATACGCAGTATTTT. This translates into CACSGTPTSTDTQYF.

In this sample, this clonotype turned up many times. J is TRBJ2-1 and V is TRBV7-2, with unresolved D. V lost 1 base and J 9 bases, leaving 4 bases between the germline ends. Looked up from germline, CDR1 is SGHTA and CDR2 is FQGNSA. There are 11 residues in the CDR3. The CDR3 loop reads CASSLGTEQFF. The CDR3 coding sequence is TGTGCCAGCAGCTTAGGGACTGAGCAGTTCTTC.

Many counts were recorded for this clonotype. The chain employs TRBV25-1 and TRBJ1-6; possibly TRBD1 for D (5 bases). Germline lookup yields CDR1 MGHDK and CDR2 SYGVNS. With 10 bases removed from V and 7 bases from J, the gap between germline ends came to 14 bases. This CDR3 has 13 residues. The CDR3 DNA reads as TGTGCCACCCGGGGGGTACTGAATTCACCCCTCCACTTT. Translated, it gives CATRGVLNSPLHF.

This clonotype was counted a few times. The V call is TRBV7-3, the J call TRBJ2-1; 15 bases match TRBD2. J lost 8 bases, V lost 6 bases, and 5 bases had no gene match. Germline V gene sequence: CDR1 SGHTA, CDR2 FQGTGA. The CDR3 is 15 amino acids. The DNA for the CDR3 is TGTGCCAGCAGTTGGACTAGCGGGAGGGCCTATGAGCAGTTCTTC. Protein: CASSWTSGRAYEQFF.

This clonotype was observed at least ten times. The rearrangement uses TRBV28 and TRBJ1-1; D call uncertain. The CDR3 contains 13 residues. Trimming left V 6 bases short and J 6 bases short, with 14 bases between. The germline V gene has CDR1 MDHEN and CDR2 SYDVKM. The CDR3, as DNA: TGTGCCAGCAGCATATTGAGGAGCGCTGAAGCTTTCTTT. Translating it yields CASSILRSAEAFF. The whole variable domain, filled in from reference TRBV28 and TRBJ1-1, reads DVKVTQSSRYLVKRTGEKVFLECVQDMDHENMFWYRQDPGLGLRLIYFSYDVKMKEKGDIPEGYSVSREKKERFSLILESASTNQTSMYLCASSILRSAEAFFGQGTRLTVV.

The V call is TRBV7-9, the J call TRBJ2-3, with 8 bases fitting TRBD1. CDR1 is SEHNR and CDR2 is FQNEAQ in the germline V gene (reference sequence). J lost 2 bases, V lost 2 bases, and 15 bases had no gene match. There are 19 residues in the CDR3. The CDR3 here is CASSLRDRGMWGYTDTQYF. The CDR3 DNA reads TGTGCCAGCAGCTTACGAGACAGGGGTATGTGGGGTTACACAGATACGCAGTATTTT.

This clonotype was seen many times. The chain has TRBV7-7 and TRBJ1-3, with 7 nucleotides matching TRBD1. V lost 5 bases and J lost 0; bases outside the gene matches: 4. The CDR3 runs to 15 residues. Looked up from germline, CDR1 is SSHAT and CDR2 is FNYEAQ (reference sequence). The CDR3: CASSPGTASGNTIYF. In DNA, the CDR3 is TGTGCCAGCAGCCCGGGGACAGCCTCTGGAAACACCATATATTTT.

The sample holds a few counts of this clonotype. This CDR3 is CASMGELNTEAFF. The CDR3 nucleotides are TGTGCCAGTATGGGGGAGTTGAACACTGAAGCTTTCTTT. The rearrangement uses TRBV19 and TRBJ1-1, with D perhaps TRBD1 (5 bases). Germline V gene sequence: CDR1 LNHDA, CDR2 SQIVND (reference sequence). Trimming removed 7 bases from V and 0 bases from J, with 9 bases in between. This CDR3 has 13 residues.

The CDR3, as DNA: TGTGCCAGCAGCGTAGGCGGGGGGCCCCAGCATTTT. Translated, it gives CASSVGGGPQHF. This chain joins TRBV9 and TRBJ1-5; tentative D call: TRBD1 (5 bases). Trimming left V 0 bases short and J 9 bases short, with 7 bases between. Germline lookup yields CDR1 SGDLS and CDR2 YYNGEE. The CDR3 totals 12 residues.

This clonotype showed up just a few times. The CDR3 nucleotides are TGTGCCATCAGTCAGGACGGCTACAATGAGCAGTTCTTC. It codes for CAISQDGYNEQFF. The V call is TRBV10-3, the J call TRBJ2-1; D uncertain. Per the germline V gene, CDR1 is ENHRY and CDR2 is SYGVKD. The length of the CDR3 is 13 residues. Trimming removed 5 bases from V and 3 bases from J, with 8 bases in between.

In the case of this clonotype: A much larger clonotype is one base distant, so this may be a read error. The chain uses TRBV7-9 and TRBJ2-3; D ambiguous. Germline V lookup: CDR1 SEHNR, CDR2 FQNEAQ (reference sequence). This CDR3 has 13 amino acids. Trimming pared 4 bases from V and 4 bases from J, leaving 9 bases between. This CDR3 is CASSSGNADTQYF. CDR3 DNA sequence: TGTGCCAGCAGCTCCGGCAACGCAGATACGCAGTATTTT.

The chain joins TRBV28 to TRBJ1-4; possible D gene TRBD1, 5 bases. Germline assignment: CDR1 MDHEN and CDR2 SYDVKM. The CDR3 has 12 residues. Trimming stripped 1 base from V and 13 bases from J, with 10 bases between. CDR3 sequence: CASSLSRGTLFF. The CDR3 region has the DNA TGTGCCAGCAGTTTATCCAGAGGGACACTGTTTTTT.

This clonotype appeared many times. The chain joins TRBV5-6 to TRBJ2-1; D possibly corresponds to TRBD1 (5 bases). This CDR3 is 18 amino acids long. V lost 0 bases to trimming and J lost 0 bases, with 16 bases between them. Germline V gene data show CDR1 as SGHDT and CDR2 as YYEEEE. The chain's CDR3 is CASSLGGGLYSSYNEQFF. Here the CDR3 DNA reads TGTGCCAGCAGCTTGGGGGGCGGATTATATAGCTCCTACAATGAGCAGTTCTTC.

This clonotype was detected ten times or more. This chain connects TRBV4-1 to TRBJ2-5; tentatively, D is TRBD2 (6 bases). This CDR3 has 14 residues. The germline V gene has CDR1 MGHRA and CDR2 YSYEKL. V shed 4 bases and J shed 2 bases, with 11 bases lying between them. CDR3 bases: TGCGCCAGCAGCCGTACGGGACTGCAAGAGACCCAGTACTTC. Residues: CASSRTGLQETQYF.

This clonotype was recorded a few times. This CDR3 reads CASYEIFTGANVLTF. CDR3 in DNA: TGTGCCAGCTATGAAATTTTTACGGGGGCCAACGTCCTGACTTTC. The J gene is TRBJ2-6, the V gene TRBV6-8, with D unresolved. The length of the CDR3 is 15 residues. The V gene lost 8 bases and the J gene lost 4 bases, with 15 bases spanning the gap. Germline V gene data show CDR1 as MNHGY and CDR2 as SAAAGT.

This clonotype was observed at least ten times. The V call is TRBV7-2, the J call TRBJ1-3, with no clear D. Germline V gene lookup returns CDR1 SGHTA and CDR2 FQGNSA. This CDR3 comprises 17 residues. V was shortened by 1 base and J by 0 bases, with 13 bases between the two germline ends. Written as DNA, the CDR3 is TGTGCCAGCAGCTTAGGGGCTGTGACCTTCTCTGGAAACACCATATATTTT. Translated, it gives CASSLGAVTFSGNTIYF.

The CDR3 protein is CASSSSGIGNEQYF. The DNA of the CDR3 is TGTGCCAGCTCATCTAGCGGGATTGGCAACGAGCAGTACTTC. The chain has TRBV18 and TRBJ2-7, with TRBD2 identical over 9 bases. V lost 5 bases and J lost 5; bases outside the gene matches: 7. Germline V gene lookup returns CDR1 KGHSH and CDR2 LQKENI. The CDR3 is 14 amino acids. Full variable domain (outside the CDR3, taken from reference TRBV18 and TRBJ2-7): NAGVMQNPRHLVRRRGQEARLRCSPMKGHSHVYWYRQLPEEGLKFMVYLQKENIIDESGMPKERFSAEFPKEGPSILRIQQVVRGDSAAYFCASSSSGIGNEQYFGPGTRLTVT.

This clonotype was recorded many times. The gene calls are TRBV7-2 and TRBJ2-5, with 10 bases that match TRBD1. This CDR3 has 14 amino acids. Germline V gene data show CDR1 as SGHTA and CDR2 as FQGNSA. V shed 5 bases and J 5 bases; nucleotides not matched to a gene: 5. CDR3 residues: CASSHDRGRETQYF. The CDR3 DNA follows: TGTGCCAGCAGCCACGACAGGGGGCGGGAGACCCAGTACTTC.

This clonotype was counted between two and nine times. The chain has TRBV4-1 and TRBJ1-1; D may be TRBD1 (5 bases). The CDR3 is made up of 14 amino acids. V lost 0 bases and J lost 11, with 16 bases in between. CDR1 is MGHRA, CDR2 YSYEKL, per germline. CDR3 protein: CASSQDPSGLLAFF. The CDR3 nucleotides read TGCGCCAGCAGCCAAGATCCGTCGGGACTCTTGGCTTTCTTT.